This entry lists 31 T cell receptor beta chains sequenced from one sample in a study of blood T cell repertoires in COVID-19. Clones were sequenced by immunoSEQ multiplex PCR, and TCRdb holds only the in-frame ones, with some missing. This sample has a few hundred thousand clones, with approximately 85% found just once. The sample was peripheral blood. These receptors came from a human donor in a cohort sampled during active COVID-19.

This rearrangement joins TRBV10-2 to TRBJ2-7; 7 nucleotides match TRBD1. This CDR3 contains 12 residues. Germline V CDR1 and CDR2: WSHSY, SAAADI. Trimming cost V 6 bases and J 5 bases; bases outside gene matches: 4. The CDR3 reads CASRTGADEQYF. The CDR3 nucleotides read TGCGCCAGCAGAACAGGGGCCGACGAGCAGTACTTC.

The chain links TRBV6-1 to TRBJ1-2, with unresolved D. The CDR3 contains 16 residues. The germline CDR1 and CDR2 sequences are MNHNS and SASEGT. V was shortened by 1 base and J by 3 bases, with 15 bases between the two germline ends. The CDR3 region has the DNA TGTGCCAGCAGTGAAGGAGGCCCCCCCCAATACTATGGCTACACCTTC. It specifies CASSEGGPPQYYGYTF.

The rearrangement uses TRBV15 and TRBJ1-4, with D possibly matching TRBD1 (6 bases). Looked up from germline, CDR1 is LNHNV and CDR2 is YYDKDF (reference sequence). Trimming took off 3 bases at V and 7 bases at J, with 18 bases between the two ends. The CDR3 runs to 16 residues. CDR3 sequence reads: CATSRDPGTLREKLFF. In DNA, the CDR3 is TGTGCCACCAGCAGGGACCCCGGGACATTGCGTGAAAAACTGTTTTTT.

The chain couples TRBV27 to TRBJ1-2; D is possibly TRBD1 (6 bases). Germline V gives CDR1 MNHEY, CDR2 SMNVEV (reference sequence). The CDR3 has 16 residues. Trimming pared 6 bases from V and 2 bases from J, leaving 19 bases between. The CDR3 loop is CASREVYRGFNYGYTF. The CDR3, as DNA: TGTGCCAGCAGGGAGGTCTATAGGGGGTTCAACTATGGCTACACCTTC.

The V call is TRBV27, the J call TRBJ2-7; D gene uncertain. The CDR3 covers 11 residues. V shed 4 bases and J shed 3 bases, with 4 bases lying between them. CDR1 and CDR2 (germline): MNHEY, SMNVEV (reference sequence). The CDR3 is CASSSHYEQYF. The CDR3 nucleotides are TGTGCCAGCAGTTCCCACTACGAGCAGTACTTC.

The chain has TRBV27 and TRBJ1-1; 7 nucleotides match TRBD1. Germline V lookup: CDR1 MNHEY, CDR2 SMNVEV (reference sequence). The V and J ends lost 4 bases and 7 bases, in that order; junction bases with no gene match: 6. This CDR3 is built from 13 residues. The CDR3 loop reads CASSYGDRLEAFF. The CDR3 bases are TGTGCCAGCAGTTATGGGGACAGACTTGAAGCTTTCTTT.

The rearrangement uses TRBV5-1 and TRBJ2-2; D possibly corresponds to TRBD2 (5 bases). The CDR3 covers 15 residues. Germline CDR1 reads SGHRS; CDR2 reads YFSETQ. V was clipped by 4 bases and J by 7 bases, with 17 bases between them. CDR3 in amino acids: CASSPPRTEGGELFF. As DNA, the CDR3 is TGCGCCAGCAGCCCACCCAGGACCGAGGGCGGGGAGCTGTTTTTT.

This clone was detected only a few times. The chain carries TRBV6-6 and TRBJ2-7, with TRBD1 as a possible D gene (6 bases). Trimming pared 5 bases from V and 0 bases from J, leaving 8 bases between. CDR1 is MNHNY, CDR2 SVGAGI, per germline (reference sequence). This CDR3 contains 13 residues. This CDR3 reads CASSTGSSYEQYF. CDR3 coding DNA: TGTGCCAGCAGTACAGGGAGCTCCTACGAGCAGTACTTC.

The chain joins TRBV5-1 to TRBJ2-3, with a possible D match to TRBD1 (6 bases). The germline V gene encodes CDR1 SGHRS and CDR2 YFSETQ. The V gene lost 2 bases and the J gene lost 6 bases, with 16 bases spanning the gap. The CDR3 has 15 residues. DNA of the CDR3: TGCGCCAGCAGCTTAGGACAGTTGAACATGGATACGCAGTATTTT. Protein: CASSLGQLNMDTQYF.

The rearrangement uses TRBV19 and TRBJ1-1; 10 nucleotides align to TRBD1. CDR3 length: 13 amino acids. V shed 5 bases and J 6 bases; nucleotides not matched to a gene: 3. Germline V gene lookup returns CDR1 LNHDA and CDR2 SQIVND (reference sequence). The CDR3 DNA follows: TGTGCCAGTAGTGGACAGGGGGTTCCTGAAGCTTTCTTT. It yields the protein CASSGQGVPEAFF.

This clone was detected only a few times. This chain joins TRBV9 and TRBJ2-2, with TRBD1 as a possible D gene (8 bases). Germline V CDR1 and CDR2: SGDLS, YYNGEE. V lost 4 bases and J 1 base, leaving 20 bases between the germline ends. CDR3 length equals 18 residues. Here the CDR3 DNA reads TGTGCCAGCAGCCCTCGGACAGGGAGGGCGGAGAACACCGGGGAGCTGTTTTTT. Translating it yields CASSPRTGRAENTGELFF.

This chain connects TRBV19 to TRBJ1-2; 7 positions match TRBD1. Germline V gene lookup returns CDR1 LNHDA and CDR2 SQIVND (reference sequence). There are 13 residues in the CDR3. Unmatched junction bases numbered 8, after V lost 6 bases and J lost 7 bases. CDR3 in DNA: TGTGCCAGTAGCGAGAAGGGGACAGTTGGCTACACCTTC. Translation gives CASSEKGTVGYTF.

The rearrangement joins TRBV4-1 to TRBJ2-2; perhaps TRBD2 as D (7 bases). V lost 3 bases to trimming and J lost 4 bases, with 12 bases between them. The germline V gene has CDR1 MGHRA and CDR2 YSYEKL. CDR3 length equals 15 residues. Here the CDR3 reads CASSQYREGTGELFF. The CDR3 bases are TGCGCCAGCAGCCAGTACAGGGAGGGCACCGGGGAGCTGTTTTTT.

The V gene is TRBV15, the J gene TRBJ1-2; 8 bases line up with TRBD1. V lost 0 bases, J lost 8 bases, and 8 bases stayed unmatched. The germline gives CDR1 LNHNV, CDR2 YYDKDF (reference sequence). This CDR3 spans 15 amino acids. The CDR3 region is CATSRDQGQGWGYTF. In DNA form, the CDR3 reads TGTGCCACCAGCAGAGATCAAGGACAGGGTTGGGGCTACACCTTC.

This clone was seen a few times. The chain joins TRBV20-1 to TRBJ1-5; D is uncertain. This CDR3 comprises 15 residues. Germline V gives CDR1 DFQATT, CDR2 SNEGSKA (reference sequence). V lost 3 bases, J lost 2 bases, and 14 bases lay in between. The CDR3 DNA sequence: TGCAGTGCTAGTGGGCAGATGTTGGGCAATCAGCCCCAGCATTTT. It encodes CSASGQMLGNQPQHF.

This chain links TRBV19 with TRBJ2-1; TRBD1 matches at 8 bases. Germline loops: CDR1 LNHDA, CDR2 SQIVND (reference sequence). This CDR3 comprises 16 residues. V was clipped by 7 bases and J by 3 bases; unmatched bases: 11. This chain's CDR3 is CASTETDRDRYNEQFF. The CDR3 coding sequence is TGTGCCAGTACTGAAACGGACAGGGACCGCTACAATGAGCAGTTCTTC.

V is TRBV5-1 and J is TRBJ2-1, with D perhaps TRBD1 (6 bases). Germline V lookup: CDR1 SGHRS, CDR2 YFSETQ. Trimming stripped 4 bases from V and 16 bases from J, with 21 bases between. This CDR3 has 13 amino acids. The CDR3 DNA reads TGCGCCAGCAGCCCCCGGGACATTTGGATCCGCTTCTTC. Translating it yields CASSPRDIWIRFF.

The chain combines TRBV11-2 with TRBJ2-3, with 7 bases identical to TRBD2. Unmatched junction bases numbered 0, after V lost 1 base and J lost 8 bases. This CDR3 comprises 12 residues. Germline V gene lookup returns CDR1 SGHAT and CDR2 FQNNGV. CDR3 nucleotide sequence: TGTGCCAGCAGCTTAGGGGAGGGTACGCAGTATTTT. It translates to CASSLGEGTQYF.

The J gene is TRBJ1-6, the V gene TRBV18, with unresolved D. The CDR3 loop spans 15 amino acids. V gave up 0 bases and J gave up 8 bases, with 11 bases separating them. Germline V CDR1 and CDR2: KGHSH, LQKENI. The CDR3 sequence: CASSPPSKVDSPLHF. CDR3 coding DNA: TGTGCCAGCTCACCACCGTCAAAAGTAGATTCACCCCTCCACTTT.

The chain carries TRBV3-1 (or the pseudogene TRBV3-2) and TRBJ1-1, with 7 bases matching TRBD1. Germline CDR1 reads LGHDT; CDR2 reads YNNKEL (reference sequence). V lost 3 bases to trimming and J lost 1 base; unmatched junction nucleotides: 5. The CDR3 totals 15 residues. CDR3 in amino acids: CASSQAWDRNTEAFF. The CDR3 bases are TGTGCCAGCAGCCAGGCGTGGGACAGGAACACTGAAGCTTTCTTT.

This clone showed up just once. V usage is TRBV6-5 and J usage is TRBJ2-7; 9 nucleotides align to TRBD2. The CDR3 is 15 amino acids. J lost 4 bases, V lost 5 bases, and 9 bases had no gene match. CDR1 and CDR2 (germline): MNHEY, SVGAGI. The CDR3 sequence: CASSPGDSGGYEQYF. The CDR3 DNA reads as TGTGCCAGCAGTCCAGGGGATAGCGGGGGTTACGAGCAGTACTTC.

CDR3 loop: CAISESWGQGNTEAFF. CDR3 DNA: TGTGCCATCAGTGAGTCGTGGGGACAGGGGAACACTGAAGCTTTCTTT. This sequence joins TRBV10-3 and TRBJ1-1; 9 bases agree with TRBD1. Trimming cost V 0 bases and J 1 base; bases outside gene matches: 3. The CDR3 extends over 16 amino acids. Germline V gives CDR1 ENHRY, CDR2 SYGVKD.

This clone showed up just once. The chain combines TRBV6-5 with TRBJ2-7; D uncertain. V lost 8 bases and J 4 bases, leaving 12 bases between the germline ends. The CDR3 contains 12 residues. CDR1 and CDR2 (germline): MNHEY, SVGAGI. The CDR3, as DNA: TGTGCCAGCGCGCGTAGTGCTTACGAGCAGTACTTC. As protein: CASARSAYEQYF.

The chain carries TRBV11-2 and TRBJ1-2; possible D gene TRBD1, 5 bases. This CDR3 spans 13 amino acids. Germline V CDR1 and CDR2: SGHAT, FQNNGV. V was clipped by 3 bases and J by 4 bases, with 9 bases between them. Here the CDR3 reads CASSLKGIYGYTF. The CDR3 bases are TGTGCCAGCAGCTTGAAGGGGATCTATGGCTACACCTTC.

As concerns this clone: Other DNA sequences in this specimen translate into the identical CDR3. The rearrangement joins TRBV24-1 to TRBJ1-5; TRBD1 agrees at 7 bases. CDR1 is KGHDR, CDR2 SFDVKD, per germline. After removal of 4 bases from V and 4 bases from J, the junction contained 6 bases not matched to a gene. The CDR3 totals 15 residues. In DNA form, the CDR3 reads TGTGCCACCAGTGACCCGGGACAGCCGAATCAGCCCCAGCATTTT. Translating gives CATSDPGQPNQPQHF.

As to this clone: One end of the junction varies from germline; a read error may be responsible. Additional DNA sequences in this sample encode the identical CDR3. The chain uses TRBV11-2 and TRBJ1-1; TRBD1 agrees at 7 bases. The CDR3 length is 16 residues. Germline V lookup: CDR1 SGHAT, CDR2 FQNNGV. CDR3 sequence reads: CASSLEGTGVNTEAFF. CDR3 nucleotides: TGTGCCAGCAGTTTAGAGGGCACAGGGGTGAACACTGAAGCTTTCTTT.

The chain joins TRBV12-5 to TRBJ1-4; D call uncertain. V was shortened by 3 bases and J by 10 bases, with 15 bases between the two germline ends. Germline V gene lookup returns CDR1 LGHNT and CDR2 FRNRAP. The CDR3 has 14 amino acids. The CDR3 spells CASGLSTSGGKLFF. Written as DNA, the CDR3 is TGTGCTAGTGGTTTATCCACCTCGGGTGGAAAACTGTTTTTT.

This clone was counted between two and nine times. V usage is TRBV19 and J usage is TRBJ1-1; tentative D call: TRBD1 (5 bases). The CDR3 extends over 13 amino acids. Germline CDR1 reads LNHDA; CDR2 reads SQIVND (reference sequence). Trimming left V 5 bases short and J 10 bases short, with 17 bases between. The CDR3 DNA is TGTGCCAGTAGTCGGCGACAGTCGATGGTAGCTTTCTTT. Amino acid sequence: CASSRRQSMVAFF.

The V gene is TRBV5-6, the J gene TRBJ1-1, with a possible D match to TRBD1 (6 bases). This CDR3 spans 13 amino acids. CDR1 is SGHDT, CDR2 YYEEEE, per germline. The V and J ends lost 5 bases and 4 bases respectively, with 12 bases between them. CDR3 loop: CASRTPGATEAFF. CDR3 DNA sequence: TGTGCCAGCAGAACCCCAGGGGCCACTGAAGCTTTCTTT.

The gene calls are TRBV5-1 and TRBJ1-2, with D possibly matching TRBD1 (6 bases). The CDR3 totals 15 residues. CDR1 and CDR2 (germline): SGHRS, YFSETQ. The ends were cut back, 2 bases at V and 4 bases at J, with 15 bases in the middle. The CDR3, as DNA: TGCGCCAGCAGCTTTATAAACAGGGAGTCCTATGGCTACACCTTC. Residues: CASSFINRESYGYTF.

As DNA, the CDR3 is TGCGCCAGCAGCACCCGACAGGGTAGGGATGGCTACACCTTC. This codes for CASSTRQGRDGYTF. The chain recombines TRBV5-1 with TRBJ1-2; 7 bases match TRBD1. V lost 4 bases, J lost 6 bases, and 9 bases stayed unmatched. This CDR3 spans 14 amino acids. Germline lookup yields CDR1 SGHRS and CDR2 YFSETQ. The entire variable domain, with the rest obtained from reference TRBV5-1 and TRBJ1-2, is as follows: KAGVTQTPRYLIKTRGQQVTLSCSPISGHRSVSWYQQTPGQGLQFLFEYFSETQRNKGNFPGRFSGRQFSNSRSEMNVSTLELGDSALYLCASSTRQGRDGYTFGSGTRLTVV.